This T cell receptor (beta chain) was obtained from a study of blood T cell repertoires in COVID-19. In the study overall: COVID-19 samples from acute and convalescent phases originated in the United States, Italy and Spain.

Under the authors' procedure: From reference gene primer amplification, estimates of nucleated cell counts were derived. The table came from immunoSEQ multiplex PCR; TCRdb's copy has only in-frame clones and leaves some out. V and J calls and clone size are as listed in that table; D and trimming were resolved from the DNA. This sample yields tens of thousands of clones, of which approximately 84% are seen a single time; about 12% belongs to the top ten. Germline CDR1 is LGHNT and CDR2 is FRNRAP. This CDR3 has 9 amino acids. V shed 6 bases and J shed 11 bases, with 7 bases lying between them. This TCR came from a human donor in a cohort sampled during active COVID-19. The J gene is TRBJ1-1, the V gene TRBV12-5; D unresolved. Sequencing input: peripheral blood. CDR3 region: CASGRQAFF. CDR3 coding DNA: TGTGCTAGTGGCCGCCAGGCTTTCTTT.